One T cell receptor (beta chain) is described in this entry. Its antigen remains unidentified. Nothing much larger sits one base from this clone, and base qualities are not available. This sample is part of a study of T cell responses to AZD1222 COVID-19 vaccine (dated by TCRdb to the early 2020s). Broadly, across the study: AZD1222 recipients whose second dose came at about 4 weeks and those whose second dose came at about 12 weeks were combined into one group, since spike-specific TCR depth and breadth did not differ between the two schedules. TCR sequencing was performed for more than 230 trial participants, of whom some 200 were given two doses of AZD1222 and approximately 25 were given two doses of MenACWY control vaccine. Trial participants were enrolled by age into subgroups of 18-55, 56-69 and 70-plus years, and about 150, 27 and 61 TCR-sequenced participants, respectively, were included in these subgroups. Study-wide conclusions, independent of this receptor: CD4 TCRs associated with the vaccine covered the entire spike protein, and the dominant responses were in regions 160-218 and 743-854. Most participants were white British and females outnumbered males, and the authors suggested that clonal diversity may have been underestimated. No day 14 peak-response samples were available, so repertoires were characterized only after the peak T cell response. A significant rise in spike-specific TCR breadth and depth was observed after two AZD1222 doses relative to day 0 and relative to MenACWY recipients. Reportedly, close to half of the unique spike-specific TCRs recognized epitopes lying outside the regions that are mutated in the B.1.351 and B.1.1.7 variants. Conclusions about previously exposed vaccinees were limited because only six AZD1222 recipients were SARS-CoV-2 seropositive at baseline. The 56-69-year group was small, and its depth increase did not reach significance, likely because of low power.

The V and J ends are trimmed by 6 bases and 4 bases, leaving 13 bases between them. The CDR3 spans 14 residues, from the cysteine through the phenylalanine. The retained sequence is limited to the CDR3, 42 bases, with the frame set at the first base. Sequences KGHSH (CDR1) and LQKENI (CDR2) are obtained from the germline V gene. The CDR3 regions of human TCRbeta chains were analyzed by immunosequencing. Per the original workflow: Repertoire TCRs were matched against a reference library of SARS-CoV-2-specific TCRs generated with the MIRA antigen-specificity platform. Breadth meant the fraction of unique TCRs that were SARS-CoV-2-associated, whereas depth meant the fraction of total T cells that were SARS-CoV-2-associated. Using the MIRA data, each spike-specific TCR was mapped to the spike region that the TCR reacts to and placed in a CD4 or CD8 class. Log10-transformed breadth and depth values were compared by one-way ANOVA with Sidak's multiple comparisons tests. In TCRdb, the immuneACCESS table is reduced to in-frame sequences with V and J assigned. These tables do not hold every clone; where another copy was compared, an unresolved V gene accounts for under half, and the others remain unexplained. Clone size and the V and J calls come from that table; the DNA yielded D and trimming. The sample yields around 190,000 clones; over 80% were counted once. In total, the top ten clones hold less than 1.5% of the sample.

The time point label corresponds to: baseline before first vaccination. Vaccinee samples came from UK trials COV001 and COV002, including a single-blind randomized controlled phase 2/3 trial of AZD1222 (ChAdOx1 nCoV-19) in healthy adults. For TCRbeta chain sequencing, PBMC samples from trial participants were taken at day 0 and at day 28 after the second dose. The sequence links TRBV18 to TRBJ1-5; no D gene is confidently identified. Sequencing was performed on peripheral blood, taken on day 0 of AZD1222 vaccination. This receptor was identified in an adult in good health. The nucleotide sequence reads TGTGCCAGCTCGCACGGGCAGAGTAATCAGCCCCAGCATTTT. It codes for CASSHGQSNQPQHF.